In its sample, the clone carrying this T cell receptor (beta chain) was seen a few times. Its antigen is undetermined. This sample was taken from a study of cytomegalovirus exposure and HLA in healthy donors. Whole-study results and caveats: It was reported that the classifier diagnosed cytomegalovirus status with high specificity and sensitivity in both the original and validation cohorts.

Looked up from germline, CDR1 is SNHLY and CDR2 is FYNNEI. The length of the CDR3 is 13 residues. Trimming pared 8 bases from V and 1 base from J, leaving 11 bases between. Sequencing used immunoSEQ multiplex PCR; TCRdb keeps in-frame clones, though not all of them. The sample shows around 140,000 clones, more than 75% of them seen only once. The chain links TRBV2 to TRBJ1-1; D is uncertain. This TCR came from a man between 18 and 29 years old in good health and CMV-seropositive. Sequenced input: PBMCs. The CDR3 protein is CASSLRQNTEAFF. For the CDR3, the DNA is TGTGCCAGCTCACTACGCCAGAACACTGAAGCTTTCTTT. The full variable domain, rest sourced from reference TRBV2 and TRBJ1-1, is EPEVTQTPSHQVTQMGQEVILRCVPISNHLYFYWYRQILGQKVEFLVSFYNNEISEKSEIFDDQFSVERPDGSNFTLKIRSTKLEDSAMYFCASSLRQNTEAFFGQGTRLTVV.